A single sample gave rise to the 14 T cell receptor beta chains below, sequenced in a study of spatial heterogeneity in lung cancer. Findings and limits, study-wide: Mutation counts in tumors were tracked by counts of expanded intratumoral alpha and beta TCRs.

Via MiXCR, TCRdb re-called the 5' RACE reads, giving one row per CDR3 protein. The sample has about 9,400 distinct CDR3 sequences; around 6% are singletons. Their target antigens are unknown. Time point noted: sample taken at primary tumor resection. The sample consisted of lung tumor tissue, taken at surgery. The receptors here all came from a male donor with early-stage non-small cell lung cancer.

This clonotype has just one count. The chain links TRBV6-2 or TRBV6-3 to TRBJ2-5, with 7 bases that match TRBD2. CDR1 MNHEY and CDR2 SVGEGT come from the germline V gene. CDR3 length equals 13 residues. After removal of 6 bases from V and 3 bases from J, the junction contained 4 bases not matched to a gene. DNA for the CDR3: TGTGCCAGCAGGGCAAGCGGGGAAGAGACCCAGTACTTC. It codes for CASRASGEETQYF.

The table lists this clonotype with many counts. The genes are TRBV11-2 and TRBJ2-7; D is perhaps TRBD1 (5 bases). Germline V gives CDR1 SGHAT, CDR2 FQNNGV. This CDR3 contains 12 residues. The germline V and J ends were trimmed by 8 bases and 4 bases, with 12 bases remaining between them. The CDR3 bases are TGTGCCAGCCGACAGCAGACATACGAGCAGTACTTC. Protein product: CASRQQTYEQYF.

In this sample, this clonotype turned up many times. This sequence joins TRBV11-2 and TRBJ2-5, with D perhaps matching TRBD2 (5 bases). Germline assignment: CDR1 SGHAT and CDR2 FQNNGV. V lost 5 bases to trimming and J lost 4 bases, with 14 bases between them. This CDR3 comprises 14 residues. This CDR3 reads CASSQRVAGETQYF. CDR3 nucleotides: TGTGCCAGCAGCCAACGAGTGGCGGGAGAGACCCAGTACTTC.

This clonotype is labeled medium-sized. The CDR3 DNA sequence: TGTGCCTGGACTTGGACAGGGAAGACTGAAGCTTTCTTT. Protein sequence: CAWTWTGKTEAFF. This chain joins TRBV30 and TRBJ1-1; 8 bases match TRBD1. The CDR3 has 13 residues. The germline V gene encodes CDR1 GTSNPN and CDR2 SVGIG (reference sequence). J was trimmed by 5 bases and V by 4 bases; bases with no gene match: 6.

This clonotype has a count of ten or more. The chain employs TRBV30 and TRBJ1-1; TRBD1 agrees at 11 bases. The V and J ends lost 2 bases and 5 bases, in that order; junction bases with no gene match: 4. The CDR3 covers 14 residues. CDR1 GTSNPN and CDR2 SVGIG come from the germline V gene (reference sequence). Here the CDR3 reads CAWSRTGGETEAFF. The CDR3 DNA reads TGTGCCTGGAGTCGGACAGGGGGCGAAACTGAAGCTTTCTTT.

This clonotype came up many times. The chain uses TRBV12-3 or TRBV12-4 and TRBJ2-1; the match to TRBD1 covers 8 bases. Germline trimming cut 5 bases from V and 8 bases from J; bases unmatched to any gene: 11. There are 15 residues in the CDR3. The DNA of the CDR3 is TGTGCCAGCAGTCAACCCCGGACAGGGAGCGATGAGCAGTTCTTC. This encodes CASSQPRTGSDEQFF.

This clonotype was observed many times. J is TRBJ2-4 and V is TRBV9, with D tentatively TRBD2 (5 bases). The CDR3 is 15 amino acids. Trimming removed 3 bases from V and 3 bases from J, with 13 bases in between. Germline V gene sequence: CDR1 SGDLS, CDR2 YYNGEE. The CDR3 loop reads CASSAELDYKNIQYF. CDR3 DNA: TGTGCCAGCAGCGCGGAACTAGATTACAAAAACATTCAGTACTTC.

This clonotype came up once. The chain has TRBV2 and TRBJ2-5; weak D call: TRBD1 (6 bases). Trimming removed 5 bases from V and 2 bases from J, with 9 bases in between. This CDR3 is built from 13 residues. From germline, CDR1 is SNHLY and CDR2 FYNNEI. The CDR3 sequence: CASSSQGQETQYF. Here the CDR3 DNA reads TGTGCCAGCAGTTCACAGGGACAAGAGACCCAGTACTTC.

By share of the sample, this clonotype is medium-sized. The gene calls are TRBV6-2 or TRBV6-3 and TRBJ2-7, with TRBD1 matching 7 bases. There are 14 residues in the CDR3. J gave up 4 bases and V 6 bases, and 9 bases lay outside the gene matches. Germline V lookup: CDR1 MNHEY, CDR2 SVGEGT. The CDR3 DNA reads TGTGCCAGCAGAAAAACAGGGGCTGGTTACGAGCAGTACTTC. Protein: CASRKTGAGYEQYF.

This clonotype was recorded at least ten times. The chain uses TRBV4-1 and TRBJ1-3; 10 bases agree with TRBD1. After removal of 4 bases from V and 8 bases from J, the junction contained 5 bases not matched to a gene. In germline, CDR1 is MGHRA, CDR2 YSYEKL. CDR3 size: 14 residues. CDR3 in DNA: TGCGCCAGCAGCCTGACAGGGGGCACGCACACCATATATTTT. This codes for CASSLTGGTHTIYF.

This clonotype occurred many times. For the CDR3, the DNA is TGCAGTGCCGAAGCCGGGCCTCGCACAGATACGCAGTATTTT. The encoded protein is CSAEAGPRTDTQYF. The V gene is TRBV20-1, the J gene TRBJ2-3; no definite D call. The CDR3 has 14 residues. The germline V gene encodes CDR1 DFQATT and CDR2 SNEGSKA (reference sequence). V dropped 6 bases and J dropped 1 base, with 14 bases sitting between them.

By share, this clonotype ranks as medium-sized. J is TRBJ1-1 and V is TRBV6-5; the D gene is possibly TRBD1 (6 bases). V shed 2 bases and J shed 5 bases, with 12 bases lying between them. The germline CDR1 and CDR2 sequences are MNHEY and SVGAGI. The CDR3 covers 14 residues. DNA for the CDR3: TGTGCCAGCAGTTACCGGGGGGCGCAAACTGAAGCTTTCTTT. This codes for CASSYRGAQTEAFF.

This clonotype occurred many times. The chain employs TRBV3-1 and TRBJ1-6; TRBD1 is a possible D gene (5 bases). The CDR3 is 15 residues long. Germline CDR1 is LGHDT and CDR2 is YNNKEL (reference sequence). Trimming removed 1 base at V and 6 bases at J, with 10 bases between. This CDR3 reads CASSQGGGGNSPLHF. The CDR3 nucleotides read TGTGCCAGCAGCCAAGGGGGCGGGGGTAATTCACCCCTCCACTTT.

This clonotype was counted many times. The V call is TRBV7-3, the J call TRBJ1-2, with D unclear. The CDR3 totals 15 residues. The V gene's germline CDR1 is SGHTA and CDR2 FQGTGA. V was shortened by 2 bases and J by 8 bases, with 18 bases between the two germline ends. CDR3: CASSLFPGSQGGYTF. The CDR3 nucleotides are TGTGCCAGCAGCTTATTTCCGGGATCCCAAGGAGGCTACACCTTC. The full variable domain, rest sourced from reference TRBV7-3 and TRBJ1-2, is GAGVSQTPSNKVTEKGKYVELRCDPISGHTALYWYRQSLGQGPEFLIYFQGTGAADDSGLPNDRFFAVRPEGSVSTLKIQRTERGDSAVYLCASSLFPGSQGGYTFGSGTRLTVV.